A selection of T cell receptor beta chains follows, all from one sample in a study of blood T cell repertoires in COVID-19. Produced via immunoSEQ multiplex PCR; TCRdb's table is partial and in-frame only. The repertoire holds 50,000 to 55,000 clones, with approximately 92% as singletons. The sample consisted of peripheral blood. These TCRs come from a man aged 60 to 75 with active COVID-19. CDR3s include the opening cysteine and the closing phenylalanine or tryptophan. D genes are given only for firm matches. Clone size, where shown, is once, few, many, or a class for clones that have expanded.

J	V	D	size	DNA	CDR3
TRBJ2-2	TRBV28	.	.	TGTGCCAGCAGTTTCGGACAGAAGACCGGGGAGCTGTTTTTT	CASSFGQKTGELFF
TRBJ2-1	TRBV12-3/TRBV12-4	.	.	TGTGCCAGCAGGACCACAGGCCCCCAGTTCCCTTTCTTC	CASRTTGPQFPFF
TRBJ2-6	TRBV9	TRBD1	.	TGTGCCAGCAGCGGGACAGGGGCGAACCCCGGGGCCAACGTCCTGACTTTC	CASSGTGANPGANVLTF
TRBJ2-7	TRBV7-8	.	.	TGTGCCAGCAGCCCGTACTCCTACGAGCAGTACTTC	CASSPYSYEQYF
TRBJ2-6	TRBV9	.	.	TGTGCCAGCAGCGTAGGGGGCTTAAACTCTGGGGCCAACGTCCTGACTTTC	CASSVGGLNSGANVLTF
TRBJ2-1	TRBV2	.	once	TGTGCCAGCAGTGGGCCCCAGGAGCAGTTCTTC	CASSGPQEQFF
TRBJ2-7	TRBV2	TRBD1	.	TGTGCCAGCAGAGCTACAGGGGGCGCCTACGAGCAGTACTTC	CASRATGGAYEQYF
TRBJ1-5	TRBV7-2	TRBD1	once	TGTGCCAGCAGCTCCGGGACAGGGCTGAGCAATCAGCCCCAGCATTTT	CASSSGTGLSNQPQHF
TRBJ2-6	TRBV7-2	TRBD1	.	TGTGCCAGCAGCTACGGGACAGTAACTTCTGGGGCCAACGTCCTGACTTTC	CASSYGTVTSGANVLTF
TRBJ2-2	TRBV7-2	TRBD2	.	TGTGCCAGCAGCCACGGACTAGCCACCGGGGAGCTGTTTTTT	CASSHGLATGELFF
TRBJ1-2	TRBV7-2	.	.	TGTGCCAGCAGCTTAACCGGTACTGGCTACACCTTC	CASSLTGTGYTF
TRBJ2-7	TRBV19	.	.	TGTGCCAGTAGTATACTCCAGGGCAACGAGCAGTACTTC	CASSILQGNEQYF
TRBJ2-4	TRBV5-1	TRBD2	.	TGCGCCAGCAGCTCGTCCTTTAGCGGGAGTTCCAAAAACATTCAGTACTTC	CASSSSFSGSSKNIQYF
TRBJ2-2	TRBV6-2/TRBV6-3	TRBD1	.	TGTGCCAGCAGTTGGACAGGGGGCGCCACGGCGAACACCGGGGAGCTGTTTTTT	CASSWTGGATANTGELFF
TRBJ2-5	TRBV7-8	.	.	TGTGCCAGCAGCCTAAGCGGGTCCCCCCAAGAGACCCAGTACTTC	CASSLSGSPQETQYF
TRBJ2-1	TRBV7-8	TRBD2	.	TGTGCCAGCAGCTTAGCGCTAGCGGGAGGGCCGAGCTCCTACAATGAGCAGTTCTTC	CASSLALAGGPSSYNEQFF
TRBJ2-3	TRBV4-1	TRBD2	.	TGCGCCAGCAGCCAAGGACTTACTAGCGGGAGTCGGACAGATACGCAGTATTTT	CASSQGLTSGSRTDTQYF
TRBJ1-2	TRBV30	.	.	TGTGCCTGGAGTAACATAAATAGACAGGACTACACCTTC	CAWSNINRQDYTF
TRBJ2-2	TRBV5-1	TRBD1	.	TGCGCCAGCAGCTCAGGACAGGGCGCGAACACCGGGGAGCTGTTTTTT	CASSSGQGANTGELFF
TRBJ2-5	TRBV5-8	TRBD1	.	TGTGCCAGCAGCTTACCGGGACAGGCTTACCAAGAGACCCAGTACTTC	CASSLPGQAYQETQYF
TRBJ2-3	TRBV6-4	.	once	TGTGCCAGCAGTGACGTCACTCCCGCTAGCACAGATACGCAGTATTTT	CASSDVTPASTDTQYF
TRBJ1-6	TRBV7-9	TRBD1	.	TGTGCCAGCAGCTTCGGACAGGGTGGTTTAAATTCACCCCTCCACTTT	CASSFGQGGLNSPLHF
TRBJ2-7	TRBV9	.	few	TGTGCCAGCAGCGTAGTCCCTGCGGGGCTCTACGAGCAGTACTTC	CASSVVPAGLYEQYF
TRBJ1-4	TRBV24-1	.	.	TGTGCCACCAGTGACCCCGGACAGACTAATGAAAAACTGTTTTTT	CATSDPGQTNEKLFF
TRBJ2-1	TRBV18	.	once	TGTGCCAGCTCACCCTCTTTCGGTAGATCCTCCTACAATGAGCAGTTCTTC	CASSPSFGRSSYNEQFF
TRBJ2-3	TRBV5-4	TRBD2	.	TGTGCCAGCAGCTCTAGCGGGAGGGTATCGGATACGCAGTATTTT	CASSSSGRVSDTQYF
TRBJ1-2	TRBV7-9	TRBD1	.	TGTGCCGTACCGCAGGGGGCGCGTGGCTACACCTTC	CAVPQGARGYTF
TRBJ2-2	TRBV5-6	TRBD2	.	TGTGCCAGCAGCGCGTCACCGGGACTAGCGGTCACCGGGGAGCTGTTTTTT	CASSASPGLAVTGELFF
TRBJ2-5	TRBV7-2	.	.	TGTGCCAGCACTCAACAGGGTTCGGAGACCCAGTACTTC	CASTQQGSETQYF
TRBJ2-5	TRBV24-1	TRBD1	.	TGTGCCACCAGTGTCACCGGGACAGGGGAAGAGACCCAGTACTTC	CATSVTGTGEETQYF
TRBJ1-2	TRBV5-6	TRBD1	.	TGTGCCAGCAGCTCGGGGCAGGGGGATGGCTACACCTTC	CASSSGQGDGYTF
TRBJ2-3	TRBV9	.	.	TGTGCCAGCAGCGTAGCGTACTACCCGGGCACAGATACGCAGTATTTT	CASSVAYYPGTDTQYF
TRBJ1-4	TRBV18	.	few	TGTGCCAGCTCACCACCCGGGGATAGTGAAAAACTGTTTTTT	CASSPPGDSEKLFF
TRBJ2-5	TRBV4-2	TRBD2	.	TGTGCCAGCAGCCAGGAGCGGGAGTCAGAGACCCAGTACTTC	CASSQERESETQYF
TRBJ1-2	TRBV7-2	TRBD1	.	TGTGCCAGCAGCTCTAACAGGGGAAGCACGGGCTACACCTTC	CASSSNRGSTGYTF
TRBJ1-3	TRBV13	.	.	TGTGCCAGCAGCTTAGAGTCAGGCTCTGGAAACACCATATATTTT	CASSLESGSGNTIYF
TRBJ1-1	TRBV5-1	TRBD1	.	TGCGCCAGCAGCGAGCCGGGACAGGGGTATCCGGCTTTCTTT	CASSEPGQGYPAFF
TRBJ2-5	TRBV18	.	.	TGTGCCAGCTCCGCCCGCTCGGGGGAGACCCAGTACTTC	CASSARSGETQYF
TRBJ1-1	TRBV5-1	TRBD1	.	TGCGCCAGCAGCCAGGGGGCAGGGTGGGGCACTGAAGCTTTCTTT	CASSQGAGWGTEAFF
TRBJ2-7	TRBV11-3	.	.	TGTGCCAGCAGCTCAGGGGTCCAGGGGGGCTACGAGCAGTACTTC	CASSSGVQGGYEQYF
TRBJ2-5	TRBV7-8	TRBD1	.	TGTGCCAGCAGCTTAGAAATGGACAGGGAGAAGGAGACCCAGTACTTC	CASSLEMDREKETQYF